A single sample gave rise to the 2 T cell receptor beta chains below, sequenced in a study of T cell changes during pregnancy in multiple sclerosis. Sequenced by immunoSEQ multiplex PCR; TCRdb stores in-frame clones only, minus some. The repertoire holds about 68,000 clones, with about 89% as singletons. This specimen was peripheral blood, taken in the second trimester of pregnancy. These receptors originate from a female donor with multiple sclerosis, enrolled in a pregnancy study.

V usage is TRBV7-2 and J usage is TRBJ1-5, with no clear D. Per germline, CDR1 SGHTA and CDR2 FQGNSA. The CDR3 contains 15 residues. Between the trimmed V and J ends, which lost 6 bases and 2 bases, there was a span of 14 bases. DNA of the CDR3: TGTGCCAGCAGGATTGGCAACAACGGCAATCAGCCCCAGCATTTT. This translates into CASRIGNNGNQPQHF.

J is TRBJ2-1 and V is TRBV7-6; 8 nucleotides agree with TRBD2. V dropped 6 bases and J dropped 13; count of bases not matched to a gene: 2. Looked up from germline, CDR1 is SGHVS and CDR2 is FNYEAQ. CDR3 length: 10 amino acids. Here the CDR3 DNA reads TGTGCCAGCAGTAGCGGGACCCAGTTCTTC. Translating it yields CASSSGTQFF.